The 32 T cell receptor beta chains below all came from one sample that was sequenced in a study of beta chain features in type 1 diabetes. The entirety of the isolated RNA underwent reverse transcription, so expressed TCRB transcripts were sequenced. Repertoires were generated with immunoSEQ multiplex PCR, while TCRdb's copy carries only in-frame clones and drops some. The table has about 230,000 clones, over 8.5% seen once. Sequenced: naive CD4+ T cells from blood. The receptors originated from a woman aged 18 to 35 in good health.

This clone was counted only a few times. The chain links TRBV30 to TRBJ1-1, with 9 nucleotides matching TRBD1. Germline V CDR1 and CDR2: GTSNPN, SVGIG (reference sequence). Losses at the gene ends were 7 bases for V and 4 bases for J; bases not matched to a gene: 7. This CDR3 contains 13 residues. The CDR3 region is CALKQGAVTEAFF. DNA for the CDR3: TGTGCCTTGAAACAGGGGGCCGTCACTGAAGCTTTCTTT.

The J gene is TRBJ2-2, the V gene TRBV5-1; D ambiguous. The germline V gene has CDR1 SGHRS and CDR2 YFSETQ. This CDR3 is 12 amino acids long. The germline V and J ends were trimmed by 4 bases and 6 bases, with 7 bases remaining between them. CDR3 DNA sequence: TGCGCCAGCAGCGTCCGGGCCGGGGAGCTGTTTTTT. This gives the protein CASSVRAGELFF.

This clone was seen a few times. V usage is TRBV6-6 and J usage is TRBJ1-1; D is possibly TRBD1 (6 bases). Between the trimmed V and J ends, which lost 9 bases and 6 bases, there was a span of 17 bases. CDR3 length: 13 residues. The germline CDR1 and CDR2 sequences are MNHNY and SVGAGI (reference sequence). CDR3 nucleotides: TGTGCCAGTGGGGGGGCCCGAGACCCTGAAGCTTTCTTT. Translated: CASGGARDPEAFF.

This clone appeared a few times. V and J are TRBV6-5 and TRBJ1-2; TRBD1 matches 8 bases. This CDR3 has 15 amino acids. Germline loops: CDR1 MNHEY, CDR2 SVGAGI. Trimming cost V 6 bases and J 6 bases; bases outside gene matches: 12. The CDR3: CASRDPSTGANGYTF. The CDR3 nucleotides read TGTGCCAGCAGGGACCCGTCGACAGGGGCGAATGGCTACACCTTC.

This clone turned up a few times. The chain recombines TRBV7-9 with TRBJ2-1, with 9 nucleotides matching TRBD2. Germline assignment: CDR1 SEHNR and CDR2 FQNEAQ (reference sequence). Trimming took 7 bases from V and 4 from J; bases not matched to a gene: 17. The CDR3 has 18 amino acids. CDR3 region: CASNLWSALAGIYNEQFF. For the CDR3, the DNA is TGTGCCAGCAACCTCTGGAGTGCGCTAGCGGGAATTTACAATGAGCAGTTCTTC.

The CDR3 reads CASSDDVEAEAFF. The DNA of the CDR3 is TGTGCCAGCAGTGACGACGTAGAGGCTGAAGCTTTCTTT. The rearrangement links TRBV2 to TRBJ1-1; no clear D. The CDR3 has 13 amino acids. The germline CDR1 and CDR2 sequences are SNHLY and FYNNEI. V dropped 3 bases and J dropped 6 bases, with 11 bases sitting between them.

The chain couples TRBV7-3 to TRBJ1-1, with D unresolved. Germline V gene lookup returns CDR1 SGHTA and CDR2 FQGTGA. The V end lost 8 bases, the J end lost 3 bases, and 10 bases lay between the germline ends. This CDR3 has 12 amino acids. The CDR3 loop reads CASAPGYTEAFF. CDR3 DNA sequence: TGTGCCAGCGCTCCGGGGTACACTGAAGCTTTCTTT.

The chain is built from TRBV25-1 and TRBJ1-4; D possibly corresponds to TRBD1 (5 bases). CDR3 length: 16 residues. Germline V CDR1 and CDR2: MGHDK, SYGVNS. V was cut by 2 bases and J by 4 bases, with 14 bases left in between. DNA for the CDR3: TGTGCCAGCAGTGAAAGCAGAACAGGCAATAATGAAAAACTGTTTTTT. As protein: CASSESRTGNNEKLFF.

The chain couples TRBV25-1 to TRBJ1-1; no clear D gene. Germline CDR1 and CDR2: MGHDK and SYGVNS. The CDR3 runs to 13 residues. V lost 2 bases and J 4 bases, leaving 8 bases between the germline ends. The CDR3 protein is CASSEGVSTEAFF. CDR3 DNA sequence: TGTGCCAGCAGTGAAGGTGTGAGCACTGAAGCTTTCTTT.

The chain employs TRBV5-1 and TRBJ2-5; unclear D gene. Germline CDR1 and CDR2: SGHRS and YFSETQ. This CDR3 has 14 amino acids. V shed 0 bases and J shed 4 bases, with 10 bases lying between them. The CDR3 DNA sequence: TGCGCCAGCAGCTTGGAACTTCCTAGAGAGACCCAGTACTTC. Translated, it gives CASSLELPRETQYF.

The chain carries TRBV6-4 and TRBJ2-1; D might be TRBD2 (5 bases). Trimming pared 0 bases from V and 1 base from J, leaving 13 bases between. Germline V gives CDR1 MRHNA, CDR2 SNTAGT. The CDR3 runs to 17 residues. The CDR3 loop is CASSDSRGIGSYNEQFF. The DNA for the CDR3 is TGTGCCAGCAGTGACTCGAGAGGGATAGGATCCTACAATGAGCAGTTCTTC.

The sample holds a few counts of this clone. Different DNA sequences within this sample yield the same CDR3. The J gene is TRBJ2-7, the V gene TRBV6-1; the match to TRBD2 covers 7 bases. CDR3 length equals 14 residues. The V segment lost 4 bases and the J segment 4 bases; nucleotides outside the gene matches: 7. Germline V gene data show CDR1 as MNHNS and CDR2 as SASEGT. The CDR3 loop reads CASSASGGSYEQYF. The CDR3 DNA is TGTGCCAGCAGTGCATCGGGAGGATCATACGAGCAGTACTTC.

This clone was seen more than once but under ten times. The chain combines TRBV19 with TRBJ2-1, with D hard to call. The CDR3 covers 13 residues. Germline values: CDR1 LNHDA, CDR2 SQIVND (reference sequence). V shed 5 bases and J shed 1 base, with 6 bases lying between them. CDR3 loop: CASSWLSYNEQFF. CDR3 coding DNA: TGTGCCAGTAGTTGGCTTTCCTACAATGAGCAGTTCTTC.

This clone was counted only a few times. J is TRBJ2-3 and V is TRBV5-1; 11 nucleotides line up with TRBD2. Per germline, CDR1 SGHRS and CDR2 YFSETQ. This CDR3 spans 17 amino acids. V shed 0 bases and J 1 base; nucleotides not matched to a gene: 4. In DNA form, the CDR3 reads TGCGCCAGCAGCTTGGATGCACTAGCGGGGGGCACAGATACGCAGTATTTT. Translation gives CASSLDALAGGTDTQYF.

This chain joins TRBV7-8 and TRBJ1-5; 7 bases line up with TRBD1. V gave up 3 bases and J gave up 1 base; unmatched junction bases: 0. The CDR3 has 14 residues. Germline values: CDR1 SGHVS, CDR2 FQNEAQ. CDR3 sequence: CASSLTGSNQPQHF. CDR3 DNA: TGTGCCAGCAGCTTGACAGGGAGCAATCAGCCCCAGCATTTT.

This clone was counted a few times. The chain has TRBV18 and TRBJ2-3, with D possibly TRBD2 on 6 matching bases. Germline lookup yields CDR1 KGHSH and CDR2 LQKENI. Trimming left V 3 bases short and J 5 bases short, with 9 bases between. This CDR3 is 13 amino acids long. CDR3 sequence reads: CASSPRERDTQYF. The CDR3 DNA reads TGTGCCAGCTCACCTCGGGAGCGAGATACGCAGTATTTT.

This clone was picked up a small number of times. The CDR3 DNA follows: TGTGCCAGCAGAAGTACAGGGTCAGATACGCAGTATTTT. Translating it yields CASRSTGSDTQYF. The chain uses TRBV6-1 and TRBJ2-3, with D possibly matching TRBD1 (6 bases). The CDR3 length is 13 residues. Trimming took off 6 bases at V and 4 bases at J, with 11 bases between the two ends. In germline, CDR1 is MNHNS, CDR2 SASEGT.

The chain couples TRBV5-4 to TRBJ2-3, with 9 bases fitting TRBD2. Germline V CDR1 and CDR2: SGHNT, YYREEE (reference sequence). The V gene end was trimmed by 0 bases and the J gene end by 2 bases; junction bases not matched to a gene: 4. The CDR3 sequence is 16 residues long. The CDR3 bases are TGTGCCAGCAGCTTGGGTAGCGGGAGAATCACAGATACGCAGTATTTT. Translated: CASSLGSGRITDTQYF.

V and J are TRBV4-2 and TRBJ2-7; 8 bases agree with TRBD2. In germline, CDR1 is LGHNA, CDR2 YNFKEQ. CDR3 length: 16 residues. Unmatched junction bases numbered 8, after V lost 4 bases and J lost 0 bases. The CDR3 reads CASSRQAGGSSYEQYF. Here the CDR3 DNA reads TGTGCCAGCAGCCGCCAGGCGGGGGGAAGCTCCTACGAGCAGTACTTC.

The gene calls are TRBV7-2 and TRBJ2-3; 10 bases match TRBD2. The CDR3 is 17 residues long. Trimming took 5 bases from V and 7 from J; bases not matched to a gene: 15. The germline V gene has CDR1 SGHTA and CDR2 FQGNSA. In nucleotides, the CDR3 is TGTGCCAGCAGCCCCCGTCGGGTAGCGGGGGGCCGGAATACGCAGTATTTT. It encodes CASSPRRVAGGRNTQYF.

This clone was detected only a few times. The chain links TRBV11-2 to TRBJ2-3; 7 bases agree with TRBD2. The CDR3 spans 15 residues. Germline V CDR1 and CDR2: SGHAT, FQNNGV. V was clipped by 3 bases and J by 4 bases; unmatched bases: 7. In DNA form, the CDR3 reads TGTGCCAGCAGCTTGCGGTGGGGGGGTCCAGATACGCAGTATTTT. It yields the protein CASSLRWGGPDTQYF.

Here the CDR3 reads CALGGVGIRAFF. As DNA, the CDR3 is TGTGCCTTGGGGGGGGTGGGTATACGAGCTTTCTTT. This chain uses TRBV30 with TRBJ1-1; possible D gene TRBD1, 5 bases. The germline V gene encodes CDR1 GTSNPN and CDR2 SVGIG (reference sequence). Trimming took off 7 bases at V and 10 bases at J, with 19 bases between the two ends. The length of the CDR3 is 12 residues.

This clone appeared a few times. The chain combines TRBV6-6 with TRBJ1-2; D gene uncertain. The germline V gene has CDR1 MNHNY and CDR2 SVGAGI (reference sequence). The ends were cut back, 6 bases at V and 5 bases at J, with 7 bases in the middle. This CDR3 is 11 amino acids long. The CDR3: CASRSTYGYTF. The CDR3 nucleotides are TGTGCCAGCAGGTCCACATATGGCTACACCTTC.

The V and J genes are TRBV15 and TRBJ2-5; 8 positions match TRBD1. V was pared by 2 bases and J by 0 bases, with 2 bases of the junction left unmatched. The CDR3 covers 15 residues. Germline V gene sequence: CDR1 LNHNV, CDR2 YYDKDF (reference sequence). The CDR3: CATSRRDRYQETQYF. CDR3 coding DNA: TGTGCCACCAGCAGAAGGGACAGGTACCAAGAGACCCAGTACTTC.

The rearrangement joins TRBV5-5 to TRBJ1-2; TRBD1 agrees at 9 bases. The germline V gene has CDR1 SGHKS and CDR2 YYEKEE (reference sequence). V lost 4 bases to trimming and J lost 5 bases; unmatched junction nucleotides: 6. CDR3 length equals 14 residues. In nucleotides, the CDR3 is TGTGCCAGCAGCATGGGACAGGGTCGGTATGGCTACACCTTC. It specifies CASSMGQGRYGYTF.

This clone was seen only a few times. The V gene is TRBV10-3, the J gene TRBJ1-1; possible D gene TRBD1, 5 bases. Germline loops: CDR1 ENHRY, CDR2 SYGVKD. Trimming removed 2 bases at V and 0 bases at J, with 7 bases between. The CDR3 is made up of 14 amino acids. CDR3 region: CAISERGLNTEAFF. For the CDR3, the DNA is TGTGCCATCAGTGAGAGGGGATTGAACACTGAAGCTTTCTTT.

V gene TRBV28 combines with J gene TRBJ1-6, with D maybe TRBD1 (6 bases). This CDR3 has 13 amino acids. The germline V gene encodes CDR1 MDHEN and CDR2 SYDVKM. The CDR3 reads CVAQGSENSPLHF. As DNA, the CDR3 is TGTGTGGCCCAGGGGTCAGAAAATTCACCCCTCCACTTT. The complete variable domain, with remaining parts taken from reference TRBV28 and TRBJ1-6, reads DVKVTQSSRYLVKRTGEKVFLECVQDMDHENMFWYRQDPGLGLRLIYFSYDVKMKEKGDIPEGYSVSREKKERFSLILESASTNQTSMYLCVAQGSENSPLHFGNGTRLTVT.

This chain links TRBV14 with TRBJ2-1; D call uncertain. V was clipped by 0 bases and J by 10 bases, with 7 bases between them. This CDR3 contains 12 residues. CDR1 is SGHDN, CDR2 FVKESK, per germline. This CDR3 is CASSQDIGEQFF. The CDR3 region has the DNA TGTGCCAGCAGCCAAGATATCGGGGAGCAGTTCTTC.

The DNA of the CDR3 is TGTGCCAGCAGCGTATCCCTCCCTACTACAGGGGCGTCCATATATTTT. Residues: CASSVSLPTTGASIYF. The gene calls are TRBV9 and TRBJ1-3, with 7 bases identical to TRBD1. The J segment lost 11 bases and the V segment lost 1 base, leaving 15 bases of the junction unmatched. Per the germline V gene, CDR1 is SGDLS and CDR2 is YYNGEE. This CDR3 comprises 16 residues.

This clone was observed a few times. The gene calls are TRBV29-1 and TRBJ2-3, with TRBD1 as a possible D gene (6 bases). Trimming took 6 bases from V and 0 from J, leaving 13 bases between them. CDR3 length: 14 amino acids. The germline gives CDR1 SQVTM, CDR2 ANQGSEA. The CDR3 region is CSVQGRVSTDTQYF. The CDR3 bases are TGCAGCGTACAGGGCAGAGTTAGCACAGATACGCAGTATTTT.

This clone was seen a handful of times. V usage is TRBV6-1 and J usage is TRBJ1-2; 7 nucleotides match TRBD1. Germline values: CDR1 MNHNS, CDR2 SASEGT. With V trimmed by 7 bases and J by 8 bases, 10 bases remained unmatched. The CDR3 is made up of 13 amino acids. CDR3 residues: CASTDEDRRGYTF. DNA of the CDR3: TGTGCCAGCACGGACGAGGACAGGCGAGGCTACACCTTC.

The V and J genes are TRBV11-2 and TRBJ1-4, with D uncertain. There are 16 residues in the CDR3. Germline V gene data show CDR1 as SGHAT and CDR2 as FQNNGV. Trimming removed 1 base at V and 0 bases at J, with 9 bases between. The CDR3 here is CASSLVTGATNEKLFF. In DNA form, the CDR3 reads TGTGCCAGCAGCTTAGTGACGGGTGCAACTAATGAAAAACTGTTTTTT.